This record looks at one T cell receptor beta chain sequence and its context. The data stem from a study of T cell changes during pregnancy in multiple sclerosis. Germline CDR1 and CDR2: GTSNPN and SVGIG (reference sequence). The V end lost 2 bases, the J end lost 7 bases, and 15 bases lay between the germline ends. The CDR3 covers 14 residues. Clones were read by immunoSEQ multiplex PCR, and TCRdb kept only the in-frame ones, dropping some. The sample contains roughly 43,000 clones, nearly 90% of which appear only once. The chain recombines TRBV30 with TRBJ1-5; D is unclear. Sequences were derived from CD4+ T cells from peripheral blood mononuclear cells, sampled after pregnancy. This TCR was recovered from a female donor with multiple sclerosis, enrolled in a pregnancy study. This CDR3 is CAWSQLSAEQPQHF. In nucleotides, the CDR3 is TGTGCCTGGAGTCAATTATCGGCGGAACAGCCCCAGCATTTT.